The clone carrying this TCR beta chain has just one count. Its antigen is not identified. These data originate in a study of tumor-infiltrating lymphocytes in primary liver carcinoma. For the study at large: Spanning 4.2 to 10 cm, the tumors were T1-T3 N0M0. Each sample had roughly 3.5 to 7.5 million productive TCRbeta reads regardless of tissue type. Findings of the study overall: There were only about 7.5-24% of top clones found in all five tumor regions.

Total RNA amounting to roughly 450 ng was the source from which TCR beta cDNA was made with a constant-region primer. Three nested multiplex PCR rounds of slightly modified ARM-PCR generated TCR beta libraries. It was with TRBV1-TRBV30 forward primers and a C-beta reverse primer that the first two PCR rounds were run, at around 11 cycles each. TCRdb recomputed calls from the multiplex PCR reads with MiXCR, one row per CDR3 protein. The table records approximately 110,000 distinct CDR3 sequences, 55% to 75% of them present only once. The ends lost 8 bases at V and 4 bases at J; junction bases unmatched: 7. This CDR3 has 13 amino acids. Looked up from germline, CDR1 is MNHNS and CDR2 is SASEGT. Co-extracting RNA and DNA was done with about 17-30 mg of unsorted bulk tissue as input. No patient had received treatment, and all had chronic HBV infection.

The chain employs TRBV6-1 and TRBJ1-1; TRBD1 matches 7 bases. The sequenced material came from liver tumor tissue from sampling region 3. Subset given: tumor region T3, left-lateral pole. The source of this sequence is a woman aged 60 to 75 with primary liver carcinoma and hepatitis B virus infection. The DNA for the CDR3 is TGTGCCAGCGGTTGGGACAGAAGCACTGAAGCTTTCTTT. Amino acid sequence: CASGWDRSTEAFF.